One and the same sample provided the 18 T cell receptor beta chains below, sequenced in a study of blood T cell repertoires in COVID-19 (dated by TCRdb to between 2020 and 2021). Library creation used the immunoSEQ multiplex PCR assay. TCRdb mirrors the immuneACCESS table, restricted to in-frame sequences. Some clones are absent from its copies; in checked studies, under half trace to an unresolved V gene, and the reason for the others is unknown. For this sample there are over 150,000 clones; approximately 83% appear just once. The top ten clonotypes cover over 2% of the sample. The sequencing input was peripheral blood. The receptors stem from an elderly woman with acute or convalescent COVID-19.

This clone was observed once. The chain uses TRBV28 and TRBJ1-6, with D perhaps TRBD1 (5 bases). Trimming took 1 base from V and 6 from J, leaving 13 bases between them. Germline assignment: CDR1 MDHEN and CDR2 SYDVKM. The CDR3 totals 16 residues. The CDR3 sequence is CASSLSGHFVNSPLHF. CDR3 coding DNA: TGTGCCAGCAGTTTATCAGGACATTTCGTTAATTCACCCCTCCACTTT.

V gene TRBV6-4 combines with J gene TRBJ2-2; 8 nucleotides agree with TRBD1. The germline CDR1 and CDR2 sequences are MRHNA and SNTAGT. The V segment lost 6 bases and the J segment 7 bases; nucleotides outside the gene matches: 7. There are 14 residues in the CDR3. The DNA of the CDR3 is TGTGCCAGCAGATTGACAGGGGCAGTCGGGGAGCTGTTTTTT. This encodes CASRLTGAVGELFF.

The chain combines TRBV9 with TRBJ1-1; D possibly corresponds to TRBD1 (5 bases). Per germline, CDR1 SGDLS and CDR2 YYNGEE. Trimming pared 0 bases from V and 4 bases from J, leaving 13 bases between. The CDR3 spans 15 residues. The CDR3 DNA follows: TGTGCCAGCAGCGTAGATCAGGGCGAGGTCACTGAAGCTTTCTTT. Its translation: CASSVDQGEVTEAFF. Variable domain in full (rest from reference TRBV9 and TRBJ1-1): DSGVTQTPKHLITATGQRVTLRCSPRSGDLSVYWYQQSLDQGLQFLIQYYNGEERAKGNILERFSAQQFPDLHSELNLSSLELGDSALYFCASSVDQGEVTEAFFGQGTRLTVV.

The chain carries TRBV19 and TRBJ2-3; TRBD2 matches 11 bases. CDR1 is LNHDA, CDR2 SQIVND, per germline (reference sequence). Trimming took 10 bases from V and 6 from J; bases not matched to a gene: 6. The length of the CDR3 is 13 residues. CDR3: CAISGGVDDTQYF. CDR3 DNA sequence: TGTGCCATTAGCGGGGGGGTTGATGATACGCAGTATTTT.

This chain connects TRBV5-5 to TRBJ1-2; D gene uncertain. Germline CDR1 and CDR2: SGHKS and YYEKEE (reference sequence). CDR3 size: 12 residues. The V end lost 4 bases, the J end lost 4 bases, and 8 bases lay between the germline ends. CDR3 nucleotides: TGTGCCAGCAGCCCACTCATCTATGGCTACACCTTC. Its protein is CASSPLIYGYTF.

The gene calls are TRBV10-3 and TRBJ2-2; 11 positions match TRBD2. J was trimmed by 4 bases and V by 6 bases; bases with no gene match: 4. The germline gives CDR1 ENHRY, CDR2 SYGVKD. The CDR3 is 15 residues long. The CDR3 sequence is CAIRTGTSGTGELFF. The CDR3, as DNA: TGTGCCATCAGGACCGGGACTAGCGGCACCGGGGAGCTGTTTTTT.

In this sample, this clone turned up a few times. J is TRBJ2-1 and V is TRBV11-2; 8 nucleotides agree with TRBD2. The J segment lost 9 bases and the V segment lost 4 bases, leaving 14 bases of the junction unmatched. The length of the CDR3 is 16 residues. The germline V gene encodes CDR1 SGHAT and CDR2 FQNNGV. The CDR3 loop reads CASSSPLQRGTTEQFF. The CDR3 bases are TGTGCCAGCAGCTCCCCCCTCCAGCGGGGGACGACTGAGCAGTTCTTC. Full variable domain (outside the CDR3, taken from reference TRBV11-2 and TRBJ2-1): EAGVAQSPRYKIIEKRQSVAFWCNPISGHATLYWYQQILGQGPKLLIQFQNNGVVDDSQLPKDRFSAERLKGVDSTLKIQPAKLEDSAVYLCASSSPLQRGTTEQFFGPGTRLTVL.

The V call is TRBV7-8, the J call TRBJ1-4, with TRBD1 matching over 9 bases. This CDR3 has 17 amino acids. From germline, CDR1 is SGHVS and CDR2 FQNEAQ. V shed 5 bases, J shed 8 bases, and the junction held 15 bases outside the gene matches. The CDR3 DNA is TGTGCCAGCAGCCCGAGATCCTTGGACAGGGGAAGGGAAAAACTGTTTTTT. The encoded protein is CASSPRSLDRGREKLFF.

The chain joins TRBV11-2 to TRBJ2-7, with D maybe TRBD2 (6 bases). This CDR3 is built from 13 residues. With 3 bases removed from V and 6 bases from J, the gap between germline ends came to 12 bases. Germline V gene lookup returns CDR1 SGHAT and CDR2 FQNNGV. This chain's CDR3 is CASSFPGVREQYF. The CDR3 DNA sequence: TGTGCCAGCAGCTTCCCGGGAGTGCGCGAGCAGTACTTC.

V gene TRBV7-9 combines with J gene TRBJ2-1, with 15 nucleotides matching TRBD2. The CDR3 is 16 amino acids. Trimming at V came to 5 bases and at J to 4 bases, leaving 3 bases not matched to a gene. Germline V CDR1 and CDR2: SEHNR, FQNEAQ (reference sequence). DNA of the CDR3: TGTGCCAGCAGCAAGGGACTAGCGGGAGGTTACAATGAGCAGTTCTTC. It codes for CASSKGLAGGYNEQFF.

V usage is TRBV11-2 and J usage is TRBJ2-7; 10 positions agree with TRBD1. After removal of 3 bases from V and 2 bases from J, the junction contained 4 bases not matched to a gene. The CDR3 spans 15 residues. CDR1 is SGHAT, CDR2 FQNNGV, per germline. CDR3 sequence: CASSLTGGRTYEQYF. CDR3 in DNA: TGTGCCAGCAGCTTGACAGGGGGCAGGACCTACGAGCAGTACTTC.

Only one count was recorded for this clone. The chain recombines TRBV7-9 with TRBJ2-7, with TRBD2 matching over 9 bases. The CDR3 spans 16 residues. Trimming removed 1 base from V and 3 bases from J; junction bases left unmatched: 7. Germline V gives CDR1 SEHNR, CDR2 FQNEAQ (reference sequence). CDR3 nucleotides: TGTGCCAGCAGCTTAGGACTACGCGGGAGGGACTACGAGCAGTACTTC. Translation: CASSLGLRGRDYEQYF.

The V call is TRBV27, the J call TRBJ2-7; D perhaps matches TRBD1 (6 bases). The V gene lost 6 bases and the J gene lost 0 bases, with 24 bases spanning the gap. Germline V gene data show CDR1 as MNHEY and CDR2 as SMNVEV (reference sequence). The CDR3 has 18 amino acids. The CDR3 region is CASSLRGRVGTPSYEQYF. The CDR3 region has the DNA TGTGCCAGCAGCCTACGTGGTAGGGTGGGGACACCCTCCTACGAGCAGTACTTC.

This clone was counted a few times. The chain couples TRBV15 to TRBJ2-3, with 8 nucleotides matching TRBD2. V was pared by 5 bases and J by 0 bases, with 1 base of the junction left unmatched. This CDR3 spans 14 amino acids. The germline V gene encodes CDR1 LNHNV and CDR2 YYDKDF (reference sequence). CDR3 sequence: CATSRGGSTDTQYF. Written as DNA, the CDR3 is TGTGCCACCAGCCGGGGGGGCAGCACAGATACGCAGTATTTT.

V and J are TRBV5-1 and TRBJ1-1; D unclear. This CDR3 comprises 13 residues. Between the trimmed V and J ends, which lost 2 bases and 4 bases, there was a span of 9 bases. Germline-derived CDR1 and CDR2 are SGHRS and YFSETQ. The CDR3 region has the DNA TGCGCCAGCAGCTTACTAGATTCCACTGAAGCTTTCTTT. It is translated as CASSLLDSTEAFF.

The CDR3 DNA sequence: TGTGCCAGCAGCTCTACTTGGGACAGGGGTTTGGTTGAGCAGTACTTC. It translates to CASSSTWDRGLVEQYF. The chain employs TRBV7-2 and TRBJ2-7; 10 bases are a match to TRBD1. Losses at the gene ends were 4 bases for V and 7 bases for J; bases not matched to a gene: 13. Germline values: CDR1 SGHTA, CDR2 FQGNSA. The CDR3 contains 16 residues.

This chain uses TRBV6-1 with TRBJ1-1; no clear D. The CDR3 has 14 amino acids. The germline V and J ends were trimmed by 5 bases and 4 bases, with 14 bases remaining between them. Germline V gene lookup returns CDR1 MNHNS and CDR2 SASEGT. The CDR3 DNA reads TGTGCCAGCAGTTATAACCCCTGGAGCACTGAAGCTTTCTTT. Encoded protein: CASSYNPWSTEAFF.

This sequence joins TRBV11-2 and TRBJ2-2; 8 bases are shared with TRBD2. This CDR3 comprises 17 residues. Losses at the gene ends were 5 bases for V and 1 base for J; bases not matched to a gene: 9. Germline V gene lookup returns CDR1 SGHAT and CDR2 FQNNGV. CDR3: CASSRLKAGVNTGELFF. The CDR3 DNA reads as TGTGCCAGCAGCCGATTAAAAGCGGGAGTGAACACCGGGGAGCTGTTTTTT.